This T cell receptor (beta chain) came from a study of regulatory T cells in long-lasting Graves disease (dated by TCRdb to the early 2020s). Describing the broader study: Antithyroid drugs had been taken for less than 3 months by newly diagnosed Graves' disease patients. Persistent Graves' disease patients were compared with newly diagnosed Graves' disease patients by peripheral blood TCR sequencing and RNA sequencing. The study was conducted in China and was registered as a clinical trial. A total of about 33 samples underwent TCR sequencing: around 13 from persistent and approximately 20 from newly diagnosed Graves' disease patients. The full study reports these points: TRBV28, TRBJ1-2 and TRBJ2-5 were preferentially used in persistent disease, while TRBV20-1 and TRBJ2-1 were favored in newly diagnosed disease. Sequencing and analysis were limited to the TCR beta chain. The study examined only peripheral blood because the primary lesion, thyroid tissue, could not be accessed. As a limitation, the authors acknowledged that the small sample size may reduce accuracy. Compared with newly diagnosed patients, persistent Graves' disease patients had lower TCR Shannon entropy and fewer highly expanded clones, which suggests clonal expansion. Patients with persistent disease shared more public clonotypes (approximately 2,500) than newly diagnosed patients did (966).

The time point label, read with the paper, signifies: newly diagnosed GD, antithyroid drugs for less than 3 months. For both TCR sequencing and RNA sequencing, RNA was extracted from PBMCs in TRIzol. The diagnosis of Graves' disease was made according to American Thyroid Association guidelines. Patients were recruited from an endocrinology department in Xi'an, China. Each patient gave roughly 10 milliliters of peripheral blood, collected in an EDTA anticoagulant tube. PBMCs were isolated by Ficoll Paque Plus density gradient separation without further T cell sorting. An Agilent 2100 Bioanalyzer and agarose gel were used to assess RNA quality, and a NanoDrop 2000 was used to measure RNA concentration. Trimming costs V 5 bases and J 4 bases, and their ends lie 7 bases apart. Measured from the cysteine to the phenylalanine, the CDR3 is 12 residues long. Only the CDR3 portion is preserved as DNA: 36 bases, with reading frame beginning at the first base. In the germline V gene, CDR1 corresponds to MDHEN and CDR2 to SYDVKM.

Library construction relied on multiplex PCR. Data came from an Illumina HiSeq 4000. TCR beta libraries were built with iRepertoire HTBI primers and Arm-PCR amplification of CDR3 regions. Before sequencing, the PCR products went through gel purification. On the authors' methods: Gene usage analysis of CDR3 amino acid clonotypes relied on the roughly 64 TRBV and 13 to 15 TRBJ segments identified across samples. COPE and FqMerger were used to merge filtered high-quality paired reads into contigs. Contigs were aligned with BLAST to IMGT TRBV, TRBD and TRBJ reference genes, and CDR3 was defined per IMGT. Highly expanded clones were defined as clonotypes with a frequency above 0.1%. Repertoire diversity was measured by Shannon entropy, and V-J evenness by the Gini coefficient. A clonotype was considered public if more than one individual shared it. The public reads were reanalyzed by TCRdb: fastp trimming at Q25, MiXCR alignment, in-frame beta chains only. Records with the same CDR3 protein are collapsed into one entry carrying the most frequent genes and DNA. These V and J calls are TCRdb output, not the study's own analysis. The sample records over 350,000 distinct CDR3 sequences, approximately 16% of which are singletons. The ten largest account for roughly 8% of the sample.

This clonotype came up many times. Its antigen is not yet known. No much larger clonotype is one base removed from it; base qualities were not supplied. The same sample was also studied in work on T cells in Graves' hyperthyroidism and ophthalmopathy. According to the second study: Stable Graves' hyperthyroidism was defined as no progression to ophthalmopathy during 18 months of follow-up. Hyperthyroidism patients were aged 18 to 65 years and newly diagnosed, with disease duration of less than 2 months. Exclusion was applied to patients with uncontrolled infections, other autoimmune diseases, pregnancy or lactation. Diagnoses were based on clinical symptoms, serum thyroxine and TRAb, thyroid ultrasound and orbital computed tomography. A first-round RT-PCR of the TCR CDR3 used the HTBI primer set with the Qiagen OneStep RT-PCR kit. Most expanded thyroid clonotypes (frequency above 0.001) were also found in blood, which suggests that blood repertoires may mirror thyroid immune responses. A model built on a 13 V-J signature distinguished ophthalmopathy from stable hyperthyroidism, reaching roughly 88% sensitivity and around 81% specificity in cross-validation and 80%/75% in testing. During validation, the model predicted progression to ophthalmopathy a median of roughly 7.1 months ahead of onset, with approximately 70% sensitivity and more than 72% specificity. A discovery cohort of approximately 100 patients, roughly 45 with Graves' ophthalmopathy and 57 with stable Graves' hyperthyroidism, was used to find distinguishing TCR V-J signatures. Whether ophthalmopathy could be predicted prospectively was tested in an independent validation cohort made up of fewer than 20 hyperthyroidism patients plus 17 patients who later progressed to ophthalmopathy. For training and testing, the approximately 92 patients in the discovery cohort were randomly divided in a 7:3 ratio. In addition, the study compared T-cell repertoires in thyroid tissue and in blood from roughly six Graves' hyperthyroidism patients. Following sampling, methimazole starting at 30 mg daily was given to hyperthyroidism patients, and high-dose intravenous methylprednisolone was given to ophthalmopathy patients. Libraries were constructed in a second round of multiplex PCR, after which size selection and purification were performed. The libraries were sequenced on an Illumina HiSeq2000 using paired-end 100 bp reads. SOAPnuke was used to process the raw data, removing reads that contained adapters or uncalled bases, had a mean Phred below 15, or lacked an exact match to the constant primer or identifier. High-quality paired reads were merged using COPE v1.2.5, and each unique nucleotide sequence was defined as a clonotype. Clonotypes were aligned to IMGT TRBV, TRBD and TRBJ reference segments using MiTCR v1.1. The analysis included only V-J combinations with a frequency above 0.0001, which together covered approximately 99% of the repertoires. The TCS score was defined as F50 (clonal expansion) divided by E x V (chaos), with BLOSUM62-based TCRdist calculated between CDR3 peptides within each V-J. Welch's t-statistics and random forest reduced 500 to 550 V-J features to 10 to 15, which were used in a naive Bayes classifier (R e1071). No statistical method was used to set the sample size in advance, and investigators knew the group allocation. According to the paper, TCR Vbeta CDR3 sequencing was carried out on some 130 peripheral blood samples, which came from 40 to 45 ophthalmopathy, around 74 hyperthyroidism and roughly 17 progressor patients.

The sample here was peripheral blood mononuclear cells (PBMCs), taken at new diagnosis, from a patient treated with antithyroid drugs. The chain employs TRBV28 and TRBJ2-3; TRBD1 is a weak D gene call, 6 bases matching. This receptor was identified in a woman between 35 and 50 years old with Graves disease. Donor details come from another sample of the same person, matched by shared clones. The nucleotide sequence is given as TGTGCCAGCAGTGCAGGGGCAGATACGCAGTATTTT. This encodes CASSAGADTQYF.